A single sample gave rise to the 3 T cell receptor beta chains below, sequenced in a study of shared clonotypes between healthy human individuals. Sequencing used immunoSEQ multiplex PCR; TCRdb keeps in-frame clones, though not all of them. The table lists 110,000 or so clones, around two thirds of them singletons. Sequencing was carried out using memory CD8+ T cells sorted from blood. The subset: CD45RO+ cells pooled with CCR7-negative TemRA cells. The receptors were gathered from a woman under 40 in good health.

CDR3 sequence reads: CSVQGGRYSGNTIYF. The CDR3 DNA reads TGCAGCGTTCAAGGGGGACGGTACTCTGGAAACACCATATATTTT. The rearrangement joins TRBV29-1 to TRBJ1-3, with a tentative D call TRBD1 (6 bases). V lost 5 bases and J 0 bases, leaving 14 bases between the germline ends. From germline, CDR1 is SQVTM and CDR2 ANQGSEA. CDR3 length equals 15 residues.

This chain connects TRBV6-4 to TRBJ2-1; 10 nucleotides match TRBD2. The CDR3 is 15 amino acids. The trim removed 2 bases at V and 8 bases at J, leaving 6 bases unmatched. The germline V gene has CDR1 MRHNA and CDR2 SNTAGT. Here the CDR3 DNA reads TGTGCCAGCAGTGACGGAGCGGGAGGGCCGGATGAGCAGTTCTTC. It yields the protein CASSDGAGGPDEQFF.

The chain links TRBV28 to TRBJ1-4; D is possibly TRBD1 (6 bases). The CDR3 is 19 residues long. Germline V gene data show CDR1 as MDHEN and CDR2 as SYDVKM. Trimming pared 5 bases from V and 3 bases from J, leaving 25 bases between. The CDR3 coding sequence is TGTGCCAGCAGTAAGTTTTCCATCCAGGGGCAGGAGGCTAATGAAAAACTGTTTTTT. Translated, it gives CASSKFSIQGQEANEKLFF. The whole variable domain, filled in from reference TRBV28 and TRBJ1-4, reads DVKVTQSSRYLVKRTGEKVFLECVQDMDHENMFWYRQDPGLGLRLIYFSYDVKMKEKGDIPEGYSVSREKKERFSLILESASTNQTSMYLCASSKFSIQGQEANEKLFFGSGTQLSVL.